This T cell receptor (beta chain) was captured by sequencing in a study of T-cell memory formation after mild COVID-19. The overall study: Largely donor-specific sequence clusters came from a couple of donors.

Constant-segment-primed 5'RACE gave TCR alpha and TCR beta cDNA libraries with sample barcodes and UMIs. MiXCR, run by TCRdb on the 5' RACE reads, gives a single entry per CDR3 protein. The top ten clones hold roughly 13% of a sample with some 410,000 distinct CDR3 sequences, about 25% of them seen once. Study-wide results and caveats: Several responding clones turned up in pre-infection memory, indicating that cross-reactive memory may have taken part.

This clonotype was found a few times. Antigen unknown. V trimming: 0 bases; J trimming: 8 bases; junction bases outside the gene matches: 12. This CDR3 contains 17 residues. The germline CDR1 and CDR2 sequences are SGHRS and YFSETQ. The sample consisted of PBMCs or a T cell subset sorted from them (not recorded which). V gene TRBV5-1 combines with J gene TRBJ2-1, with 9 bases lining up with TRBD2. This clonotype originated in an adult woman who had mild COVID-19 (a few samples of this study predate the infection). Cell type and time point are not known. CDR3 protein: CASSLGIAGDTIDEQFF. CDR3 DNA: TGCGCCAGCAGCTTGGGGATAGCGGGAGATACGATAGATGAGCAGTTCTTC.